This TCR beta chain was recorded in a study of control samples from healthy donors and cancer patients (dated by TCRdb to the early 2020s). Based on the germline V gene (reference sequence), the CDR1 and CDR2 sequences are MNHEY and SMNVEV. V loses 1 base of germline sequence and J loses 6 bases, and the interval between the two ends is 6 bases. The CDR3 goes from the cysteine to the phenylalanine over 13 residues. Only the CDR3 region is kept as DNA, spanning 39 bases read in frame from base 1. Libraries were constructed by the immunoSEQ multiplex PCR assay. Entries here come from immuneACCESS through TCRdb and include only in-frame sequences with V and J called. Some clones fail to appear in such tables; in the studies checked, an unresolved V gene covers under half of the shortfall, and the cause of the remainder is unknown. This sample comprises about 120,000 clones, roughly 84% of them detected only once. The ten largest clones capture about 8.7% of the sample.

Turning to this clone: Its antigen is still unknown. No base quality information exists; no much larger clone differs at one position.

The sample consisted of blood. The rearrangement joined TRBV27 to TRBJ2-2, with the D gene uncertain. This TCR was sampled from a man aged 35-49 years in good health. The sequenced DNA: TGTGCCAGCAGTTTATGGGGATCCGGGGAGCTGTTTTTT. Translated, it gives CASSLWGSGELFF.